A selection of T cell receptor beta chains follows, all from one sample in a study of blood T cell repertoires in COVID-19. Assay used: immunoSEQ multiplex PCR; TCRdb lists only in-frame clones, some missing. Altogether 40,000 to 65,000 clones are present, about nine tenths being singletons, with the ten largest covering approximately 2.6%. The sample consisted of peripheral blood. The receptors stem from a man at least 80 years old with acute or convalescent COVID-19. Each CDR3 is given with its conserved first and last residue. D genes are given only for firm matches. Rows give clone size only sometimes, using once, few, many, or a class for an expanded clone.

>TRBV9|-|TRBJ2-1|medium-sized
CASSVGEAYNEQFF
TGTGCCAGCAGCGTAGGGGAGGCCTACAATGAGCAGTTCTTC
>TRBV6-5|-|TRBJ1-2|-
CASSYEGSYGYTF
TGTGCCAGCAGTTACGAGGGAAGCTATGGCTACACCTTC
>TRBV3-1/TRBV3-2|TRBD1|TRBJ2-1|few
CASSLGQGEQFF
TGTGCCAGCAGCCTAGGACAGGGTGAGCAGTTCTTC
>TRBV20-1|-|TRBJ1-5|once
CSASRGPGEPQHF
TGCAGTGCTAGTCGCGGCCCCGGGGAACCCCAGCATTTT
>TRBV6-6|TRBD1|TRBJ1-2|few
CASSRQGARGYYGYTF
TGTGCCAGCAGTCGACAGGGGGCGCGAGGTTACTATGGCTACACCTTC
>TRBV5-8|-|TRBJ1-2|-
CASSLYPPKRQAGYTF
TGTGCCAGCAGCTTGTATCCACCGAAGAGACAGGCTGGCTACACCTTC
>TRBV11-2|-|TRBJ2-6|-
CASSFGSGANVLTF
TGTGCCAGCAGCTTCGGGTCTGGGGCCAACGTCCTGACTTTC
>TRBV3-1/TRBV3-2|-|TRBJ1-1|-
CASSPLGATEAFF
TGTGCCAGCAGTCCGCTGGGGGCGACTGAAGCTTTCTTT
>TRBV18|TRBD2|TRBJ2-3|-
CASSSTSGGYTQYF
TGTGCCAGCTCGTCGACTAGCGGGGGTTATACGCAGTATTTT
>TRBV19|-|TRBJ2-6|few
CASSIKGAPGSSF
TGTGCCAGTAGTATCAAAGGGGCGCCAGGGTCGTCTTTC
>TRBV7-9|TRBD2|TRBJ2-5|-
CASSHLAGEQETQYF
TGTGCCAGCAGCCACCTAGCGGGGGAACAAGAGACCCAGTACTTC
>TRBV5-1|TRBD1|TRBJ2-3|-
CASSSTGADTQYF
TGCGCCAGCAGCTCTACAGGGGCAGATACGCAGTATTTT
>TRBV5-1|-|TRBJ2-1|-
CASSLTPGATYNEQFF
TGCGCCAGCAGCTTGACCCCAGGGGCAACCTACAATGAGCAGTTCTTC
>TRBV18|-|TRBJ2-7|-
CASSQDRGGGEQYF
TGTGCCAGCTCACAAGACAGGGGCGGGGGCGAGCAGTACTTC